The rows below give T cell receptor beta chains drawn from one sample of a study of blood T cell repertoires in COVID-19. The table came from immunoSEQ multiplex PCR; TCRdb's copy has only in-frame clones and leaves some out. The table includes 65,000 to 70,000 clones, about 86% detected once. Material: peripheral blood. The source is a man aged 50-60 years with acute or convalescent COVID-19. Both conserved end residues are trimmed from each CDR3. Each record gives: CDR3 protein, D gene, V gene. A D gene is named only where the DNA matches it firmly.

CDR3 protein: ASSLVGGGAGETQY; D gene: .; V gene: TRBV7-7
CDR3 protein: ASIPPGHPFVGYT; D gene: .; V gene: TRBV5-8
CDR3 protein: ASSGYRDRDYGYT; D gene: TRBD1; V gene: TRBV4-1
CDR3 protein: ASSFADRNTGELF; D gene: .; V gene: TRBV5-1
CDR3 protein: ASSSVYNSPLH; D gene: .; V gene: TRBV7-8
CDR3 protein: ASSRQWNTEAF; D gene: .; V gene: TRBV6-5
CDR3 protein: ASKTSGSTGELF; D gene: TRBD2; V gene: TRBV2
CDR3 protein: ASSQHFGYT; D gene: .; V gene: TRBV23-1
CDR3 protein: AMRDVHQETQY; D gene: .; V gene: TRBV2
CDR3 protein: ASSSNRDNEQF; D gene: .; V gene: TRBV18
CDR3 protein: ASSPIAGVHEQF; D gene: TRBD2; V gene: TRBV28
CDR3 protein: ASSGTSGGTDTQY; D gene: TRBD2; V gene: TRBV6-4
CDR3 protein: ASSHRTGFNYGYT; D gene: .; V gene: TRBV3-1/TRBV3-2
CDR3 protein: ASSLTSGLYNEQF; D gene: TRBD2; V gene: TRBV7-8
CDR3 protein: ASSSTGVGEKLF; D gene: TRBD1; V gene: TRBV28
CDR3 protein: ASSIDLGPYTEAF; D gene: .; V gene: TRBV19
CDR3 protein: ASSYRSAGREKLF; D gene: .; V gene: TRBV6-5
CDR3 protein: ASSLLSGSHQETQY; D gene: TRBD2; V gene: TRBV5-5